This TCR beta chain was sequenced in a study of T cells in Graves' hyperthyroidism and ophthalmopathy. Overall study: Peripheral blood was taken when the disease was first diagnosed, before any treatment began.

Study observations and caveats: Most expanded thyroid clonotypes above 0.001 recurred in blood. Progression to ophthalmopathy was predicted a median of approximately 6.4 months early.

This sample holds PBMCs from around 9.9 ml fresh peripheral blood. The CDR3 runs 16 residues. V shed 6 bases and J shed 7 bases, with 21 bases lying between them. Germline values: CDR1 MDHEN, CDR2 SYDVKM. On this clonotype itself: No antigen is known for it.

RNA transcripts served as the template for amplifying TCR beta CDR3 regions. HTBI primers were employed in a first-round RT-PCR of the TCR CDR3. Each CDR3 protein gets one entry after TCRdb re-called the multiplex PCR reads with MiXCR. This sample has hundreds of thousands of distinct CDR3 sequences; roughly an eighth occur once, and the top ten carry 30% to 40%. V usage is TRBV28 and J usage is TRBJ1-4, with a tentative D call TRBD1 (5 bases). The sample was blood. This clonotype was obtained from a woman between 40 and 50 years old with Graves' ophthalmopathy. The CDR3 nucleotides read TGTGCCAGCAGCTTAGCAACCTTCGGGGGGGTTGAAAAACTGTTTTTT. Translated, it gives CASSLATFGGVEKLFF.